This T cell receptor (beta chain) was retrieved from a study of CXCR3-negative and CXCR3-positive naive CD8 T cells. Regarding the study as a whole: More hydrophobic TRB CDR3s occurred in CXCR3-positive than in CXCR3-negative naive cells. Sequencing showed both naive subsets with comparably high diversity, and memory CD8+ cells much lower.

The CDR3 runs to 13 residues. The germline CDR1 and CDR2 sequences are SQVTM and ANQGSEA. Concerning this clonotype: Antigen specificity is unknown.

The libraries of TRB cDNA were constructed through 5' RACE using UMI labels. TCRdb reanalyzed the 5' RACE reads, giving one entry per CDR3 protein sequence and no DNA. The sample includes about 84,000 distinct CDR3 sequences. The sample taken for sequencing was naive CXCR3+ CD8+ T cells from blood. Subset reported: CD45RO-CCR7+CD27+CD95- naive CD8+ T cells expressing CXCR3 (TNR3+). This clonotype originated in a human donor in good health. Some clones in this sample may be carry-over from other donors' samples. The rearrangement joins TRBV29-1 to TRBJ2-7; no DNA is available, so the TRBD1 call from TCRdb remains unchecked. The chain's CDR3 is CSVPGSGPYEQYF.